This record covers a single T cell receptor (beta chain). Its specificity is unknown. This sample is drawn from a study of shared clonotypes between healthy human individuals. Study as a whole: A couple of women and a few men aged 18 to 49 made up the donors. CD4 naive and CD4 memory each took three plates per donor, while CD8 naive took two and CD8 memory one. Whole-study results and caveats: Genetic and exposure-history diversity was limited by the few donors.

Assay used: immunoSEQ multiplex PCR; TCRdb lists only in-frame clones, some missing. The data show about 2.3 million clones, approximately 93% seen once. The study separated CD4+ cells into CD45RA+ naive and CD45RA-negative memory subsets. The material sequenced was naive CD4+ T cells from PBMCs. Stated subset: CD45RA+ positively selected. This receptor was taken from a young man in good health. Some clones in this sample may be carry-over from other donors' samples.

The chain's CDR3 is CASFVGGRDYNQPQHF. In nucleotides, the CDR3 is TGTGCCAGCTTCGTGGGGGGGCGCGACTATAATCAGCCCCAGCATTTT. The chain carries TRBV28 and TRBJ1-5; perhaps TRBD1 as D (6 bases). Trimming left V 8 bases short and J 4 bases short, with 21 bases between. The CDR3 runs 16 residues. Germline V gene data show CDR1 as MDHEN and CDR2 as SYDVKM. The whole variable domain, remainder taken from reference TRBV28 and TRBJ1-5, is DVKVTQSSRYLVKRTGEKVFLECVQDMDHENMFWYRQDPGLGLRLIYFSYDVKMKEKGDIPEGYSVSREKKERFSLILESASTNQTSMYLCASFVGGRDYNQPQHFGDGTRLSIL.